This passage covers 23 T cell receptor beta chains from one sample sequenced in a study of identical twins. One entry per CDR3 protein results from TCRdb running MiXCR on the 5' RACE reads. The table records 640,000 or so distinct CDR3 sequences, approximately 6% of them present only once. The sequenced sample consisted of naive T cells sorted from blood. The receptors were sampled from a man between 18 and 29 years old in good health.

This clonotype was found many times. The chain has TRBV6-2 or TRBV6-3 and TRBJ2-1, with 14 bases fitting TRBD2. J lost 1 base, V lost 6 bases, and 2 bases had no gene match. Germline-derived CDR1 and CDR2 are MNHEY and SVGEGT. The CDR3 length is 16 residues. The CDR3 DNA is TGTGCCAGCAGCCGGACTAGCGGGGGGTCCTACAATGAGCAGTTCTTC. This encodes CASSRTSGGSYNEQFF.

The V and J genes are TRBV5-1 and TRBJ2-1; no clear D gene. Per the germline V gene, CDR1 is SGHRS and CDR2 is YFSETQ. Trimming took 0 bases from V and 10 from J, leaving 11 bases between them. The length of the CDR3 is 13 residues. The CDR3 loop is CASSLVRAIEQFF. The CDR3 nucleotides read TGCGCCAGCAGCTTGGTTCGGGCCATCGAGCAGTTCTTC.

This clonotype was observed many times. For the CDR3, the DNA is TGCGCCAGCAGCGGGGGACAGGGGGTAGAAGCTTTCTTT. It specifies CASSGGQGVEAFF. The chain has TRBV5-1 and TRBJ1-1; TRBD1 agrees at 11 bases. V gave up 4 bases and J gave up 8 bases; unmatched junction bases: 4. The CDR3 loop spans 13 amino acids. Looked up from germline, CDR1 is SGHRS and CDR2 is YFSETQ.

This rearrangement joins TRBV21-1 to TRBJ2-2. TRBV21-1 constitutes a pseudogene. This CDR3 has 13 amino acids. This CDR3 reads CASRQSGTGELFF. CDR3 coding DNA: TGTGCCAGCAGGCAAAGCGGGACCGGGGAGCTGTTTTTT.

DNA for the CDR3: TGTGCCAGCAGTTTAGCGCGGGTTTCCTACAATGAGCAGTTCTTC. It yields the protein CASSLARVSYNEQFF. V and J are TRBV12-3 or TRBV12-4 and TRBJ2-1; TRBD2 might be the D (5 bases). V was cut by 0 bases and J by 1 base, with 7 bases left in between. The CDR3 has 15 residues.

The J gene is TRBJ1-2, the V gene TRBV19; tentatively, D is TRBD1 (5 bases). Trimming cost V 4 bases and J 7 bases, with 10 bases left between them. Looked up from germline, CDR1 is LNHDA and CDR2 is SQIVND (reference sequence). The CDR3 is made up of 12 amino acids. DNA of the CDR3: TGTGCCAGTAGTACAGGGTTGGTTGGCTACACCTTC. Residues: CASSTGLVGYTF.

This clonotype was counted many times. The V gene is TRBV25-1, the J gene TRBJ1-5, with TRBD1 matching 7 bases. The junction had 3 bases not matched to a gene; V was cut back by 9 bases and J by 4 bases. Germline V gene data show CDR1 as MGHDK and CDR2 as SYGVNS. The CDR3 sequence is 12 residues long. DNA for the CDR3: TGTGCCAGATCGGGACAGAATCAGCCCCAGCATTTT. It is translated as CARSGQNQPQHF. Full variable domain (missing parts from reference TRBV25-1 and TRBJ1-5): EADIYQTPRYLVIGTGKKITLECSQTMGHDKMYWYQQDPGMELHLIHYSYGVNSTEKGDLSSESTVSRIRTEHFPLTLESARPSHTSQYLCARSGQNQPQHFGDGTRLSIL.

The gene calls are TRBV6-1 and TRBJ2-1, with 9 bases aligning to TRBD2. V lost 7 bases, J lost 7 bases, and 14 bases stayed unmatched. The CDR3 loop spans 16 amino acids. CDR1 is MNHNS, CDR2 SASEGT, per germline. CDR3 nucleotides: TGTGCCAGCACCGATCGACTAGCGGAGCCCGGGAATGAGCAGTTCTTC. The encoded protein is CASTDRLAEPGNEQFF.

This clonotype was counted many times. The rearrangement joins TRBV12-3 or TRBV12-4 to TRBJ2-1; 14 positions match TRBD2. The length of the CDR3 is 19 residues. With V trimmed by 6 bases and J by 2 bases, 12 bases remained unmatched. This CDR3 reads CASRRRLAGGPLAYNEQFF. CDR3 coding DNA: TGTGCCAGCAGGCGTCGACTAGCGGGAGGGCCTTTGGCCTACAATGAGCAGTTCTTC.

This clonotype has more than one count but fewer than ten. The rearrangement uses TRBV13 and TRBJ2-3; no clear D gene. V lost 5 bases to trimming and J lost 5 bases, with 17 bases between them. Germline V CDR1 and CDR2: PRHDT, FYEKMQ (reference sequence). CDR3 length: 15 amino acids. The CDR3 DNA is TGTGCCAGCAGCGCCCCCCTCCTAGGAAAAGATACGCAGTATTTT. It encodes CASSAPLLGKDTQYF. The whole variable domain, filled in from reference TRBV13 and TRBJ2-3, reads AAGVIQSPRHLIKEKRETATLKCYPIPRHDTVYWYQQGPGQDPQFLISFYEKMQSDKGSIPDRFSAQQFSDYHSELNMSSLELGDSALYFCASSAPLLGKDTQYFGPGTRLTVL.

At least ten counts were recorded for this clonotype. The CDR3 nucleotides read TGTGCCAGCAGCTTAGTAGGGAGAGAAGCCTACGAGCAGTACTTC. This codes for CASSLVGREAYEQYF. V usage is TRBV5-6 and J usage is TRBJ2-7, with TRBD2 as a possible D gene (5 bases). The CDR3 is made up of 15 amino acids. Trimming stripped 2 bases from V and 2 bases from J, with 14 bases between. CDR1 is SGHDT and CDR2 is YYEEEE in the germline V gene.

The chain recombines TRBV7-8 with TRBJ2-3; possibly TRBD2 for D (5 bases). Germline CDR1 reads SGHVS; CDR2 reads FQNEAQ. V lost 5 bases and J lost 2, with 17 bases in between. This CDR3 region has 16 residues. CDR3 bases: TGTGCCAGCAGCCCTAGAAGCGGAATCGCCACAGATACGCAGTATTTT. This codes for CASSPRSGIATDTQYF.

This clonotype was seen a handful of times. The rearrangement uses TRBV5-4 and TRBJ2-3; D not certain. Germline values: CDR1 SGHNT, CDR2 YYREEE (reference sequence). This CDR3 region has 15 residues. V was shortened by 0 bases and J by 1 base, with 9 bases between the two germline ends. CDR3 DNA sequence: TGTGCCAGCAGCTTGGGCCGGGTTGGCACAGATACGCAGTATTTT. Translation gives CASSLGRVGTDTQYF.

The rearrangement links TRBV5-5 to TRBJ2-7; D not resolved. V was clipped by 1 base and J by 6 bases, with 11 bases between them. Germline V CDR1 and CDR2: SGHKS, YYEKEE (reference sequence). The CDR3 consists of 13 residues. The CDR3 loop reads CASSLSLGFEQYF. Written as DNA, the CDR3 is TGTGCCAGCAGCTTGTCCTTGGGGTTCGAGCAGTACTTC.

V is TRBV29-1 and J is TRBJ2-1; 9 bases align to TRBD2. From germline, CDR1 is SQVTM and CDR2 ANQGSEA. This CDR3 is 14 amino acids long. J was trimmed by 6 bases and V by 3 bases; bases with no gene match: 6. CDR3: CSVDILAGTNEQFF. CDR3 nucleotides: TGCAGCGTTGACATCCTAGCGGGGACCAATGAGCAGTTCTTC.

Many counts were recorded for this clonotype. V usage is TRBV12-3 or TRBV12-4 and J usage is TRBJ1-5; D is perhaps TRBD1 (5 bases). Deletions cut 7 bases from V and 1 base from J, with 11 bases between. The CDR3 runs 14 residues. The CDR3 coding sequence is TGTGCCAGCAATCAGGGTATGAGCAATCAGCCCCAGCATTTT. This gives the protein CASNQGMSNQPQHF.

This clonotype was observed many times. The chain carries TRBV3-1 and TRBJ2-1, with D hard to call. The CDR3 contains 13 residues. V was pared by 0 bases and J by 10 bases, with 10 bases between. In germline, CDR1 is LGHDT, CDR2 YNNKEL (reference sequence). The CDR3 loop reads CASSQDSRREQFF. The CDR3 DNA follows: TGTGCCAGCAGCCAAGATTCGCGGCGAGAGCAGTTCTTC.

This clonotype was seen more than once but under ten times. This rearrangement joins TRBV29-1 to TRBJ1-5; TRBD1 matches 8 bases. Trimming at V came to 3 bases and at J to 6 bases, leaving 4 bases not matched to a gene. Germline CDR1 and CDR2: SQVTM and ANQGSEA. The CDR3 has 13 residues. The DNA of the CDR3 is TGCAGCGTTGAGGACAGGGCTGGTCAGCCCCAGCATTTT. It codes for CSVEDRAGQPQHF.

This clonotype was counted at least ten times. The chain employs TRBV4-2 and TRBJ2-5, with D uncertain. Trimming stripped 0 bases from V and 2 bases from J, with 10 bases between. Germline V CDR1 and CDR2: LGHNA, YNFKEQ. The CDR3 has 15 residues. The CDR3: CASSQDWAAQETQYF. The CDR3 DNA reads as TGTGCCAGCAGCCAAGATTGGGCAGCACAAGAGACCCAGTACTTC.

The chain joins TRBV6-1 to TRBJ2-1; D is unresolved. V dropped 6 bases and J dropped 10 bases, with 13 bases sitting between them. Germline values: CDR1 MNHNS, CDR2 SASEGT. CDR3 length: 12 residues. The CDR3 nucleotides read TGTGCCAGCAGCCACGAAAGTGAGGAGCAGTTCTTC. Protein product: CASSHESEEQFF.

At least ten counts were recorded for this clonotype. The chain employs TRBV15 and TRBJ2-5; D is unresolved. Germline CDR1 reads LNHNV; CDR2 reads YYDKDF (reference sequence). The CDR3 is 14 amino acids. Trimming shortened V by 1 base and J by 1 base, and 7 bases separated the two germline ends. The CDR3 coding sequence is TGTGCCACCAGCAGAGGCCTGATCCAAGAGACCCAGTACTTC. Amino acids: CATSRGLIQETQYF.

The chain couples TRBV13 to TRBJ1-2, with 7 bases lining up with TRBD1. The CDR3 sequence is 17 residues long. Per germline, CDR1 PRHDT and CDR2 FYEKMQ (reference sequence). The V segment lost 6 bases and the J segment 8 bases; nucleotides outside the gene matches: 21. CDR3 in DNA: TGTGCCAGCAGATCACTGTACTCCGGGACAGATCTAGGCGGCTACACCTTC. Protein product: CASRSLYSGTDLGGYTF.

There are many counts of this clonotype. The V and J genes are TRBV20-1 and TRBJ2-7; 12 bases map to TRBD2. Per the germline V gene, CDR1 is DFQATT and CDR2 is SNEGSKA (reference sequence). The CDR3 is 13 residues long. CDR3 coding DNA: TGCAGAGTGACTAGCGGGAGCTCCTACGAGCAGTACTTC. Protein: CRVTSGSSYEQYF.